The clone carrying this T cell receptor (beta chain) was counted only a few times. In the authors' workflow: Researchers report that nucleated cell counts were estimated from reference gene primer amplification. Here immunoSEQ multiplex PCR was the method, and the copy in TCRdb shows in-frame clones only, minus some. Clone size and the V and J calls come from that table; the DNA yielded D and trimming. The sample shows around 99,000 clones, 84% of them seen only once. This record belongs to a study of blood T cell repertoires in COVID-19. Across the whole study: COVID-19 samples collected from the United States, Italy and Spain covered acute and convalescent phases.

The V and J ends lost 2 bases and 7 bases respectively, with 6 bases between them. The CDR3 contains 11 residues. The sequence derives from a human donor in a cohort sampled during active COVID-19. Sequencing was performed on peripheral blood. The rearrangement joins TRBV12-3 or TRBV12-4 to TRBJ2-7; D not resolved. CDR3 DNA: TGTGCCAGCAGTTTATTACGGGAGCAGTACTTC. Its translation is CASSLLREQYF.